These 27 T cell receptor beta chains were all obtained from the same sample, sequenced in a study of CD8+CD57+ T cells in acquired aplastic anemia. Whoever was chosen for sequencing had shown CD8+CD57+ cell expansion by flow cytometry. CDR3 and TCR beta VDJ profiling relied on a genomic DNA template. TCRdb passed the reads through MiXCR, listing each CDR3 protein once. The sample lists more than 45,000 distinct CDR3 sequences; roughly 60% were seen once. The specimen sequenced was sorted CD4+, CD8+, or CD8+CD57+ T cells (not recorded which) from PBMCs. These receptors all come from a human donor with aplastic anemia.

This clonotype was found many times. The V call is TRBV4-1, the J call TRBJ2-3; 8 bases map to TRBD2. Germline assignment: CDR1 MGHRA and CDR2 YSYEKL. V lost 6 bases to trimming and J lost 3 bases; unmatched junction nucleotides: 5. The CDR3 extends over 14 amino acids. The CDR3 DNA follows: TGCGCCAGCAGTTCAGCGGGGGAGACAGATACGCAGTATTTT. Translating it yields CASSSAGETDTQYF.

Details on this clonotype: The germline gene is not matched at one end of the junction; a read error may be the cause. This CDR3 is CATSQRQGSSKNRYSGDTIYF. In DNA, the CDR3 is TGTGCCACCAGTCAGCGGCAGGGGAGCTCTAAGAACCGATACTCTGGAGACACCATATACTTT. J is TRBJ1-3 and V is TRBV24-1, with a tentative D call TRBD1 (6 bases). Germline CDR1 is KGHDR and CDR2 is SFDVKD. The CDR3 extends over 21 amino acids.

This clonotype came up once. The chain couples TRBV6-1 to TRBJ1-1; D is unclear. Trimming removed 6 bases from V and 1 base from J, with 12 bases in between. In germline, CDR1 is MNHNS, CDR2 SASEGT. This CDR3 region has 14 residues. The CDR3 coding sequence is TGTGCCAGCAGACCGACCTCGGGGAACACTGAAGCTTTCTTT. This encodes CASRPTSGNTEAFF.

This clonotype rates as medium-sized. The V call is TRBV2, the J call TRBJ2-5; 10 positions agree with TRBD2. This CDR3 comprises 16 residues. The junction had 11 bases not matched to a gene; V was cut back by 5 bases and J by 5 bases. The germline V gene has CDR1 SNHLY and CDR2 FYNNEI. CDR3 residues: CASSTSLLAGEETQYF. CDR3 coding DNA: TGTGCCAGCAGTACCTCGCTTCTAGCGGGAGAGGAGACCCAGTACTTC.

This clonotype came up many times. The chain recombines TRBV3-1 with TRBJ1-2, with TRBD1 as a possible D gene (6 bases). This CDR3 region has 15 residues. V lost 0 bases to trimming and J lost 11 bases, with 19 bases between them. Germline V lookup: CDR1 LGHDT, CDR2 YNNKEL (reference sequence). CDR3 in amino acids: CASSQENGRGGRYTF. The CDR3 nucleotides are TGTGCCAGCAGCCAAGAAAACGGCCGGGGGGGCCGGTACACCTTC.

V gene TRBV5-1 combines with J gene TRBJ2-5; D tentatively fits TRBD1 or TRBD2 (5 bases each). CDR1 and CDR2 from the germline V gene are SGHRS and YFSETQ. V shed 0 bases and J shed 1 base, with 13 bases lying between them. The CDR3 loop spans 16 amino acids. CDR3 sequence: CASSLGSQGPQETQYF. Written as DNA, the CDR3 is TGCGCCAGCAGCTTGGGGAGTCAGGGACCCCAAGAGACCCAGTACTTC.

This chain joins TRBV27 and TRBJ1-2; D gene ambiguous. CDR3 length equals 15 residues. Trimming removed 6 bases at V and 4 bases at J, with 18 bases between. Germline V gene data show CDR1 as MNHEY and CDR2 as SMNVEV (reference sequence). For the CDR3, the DNA is TGTGCCAGCAGGCGACACGCCGGGGAGTTCTATGGCTACACCTTC. This codes for CASRRHAGEFYGYTF.

This rearrangement joins TRBV28 to TRBJ1-2; D gene uncertain. V gave up 7 bases and J gave up 0 bases, with 12 bases separating them. Germline V lookup: CDR1 MDHEN, CDR2 SYDVKM. The CDR3 sequence is 14 residues long. The CDR3 nucleotides read TGTGCCAGCACCCCAGAGGCAACTAACTATGGCTACACCTTC. This gives the protein CASTPEATNYGYTF.

This clonotype was detected only a few times. The chain combines TRBV29-1 with TRBJ1-4, with D perhaps matching TRBD1 (6 bases). V lost 4 bases to trimming and J lost 7 bases, with 13 bases between them. Germline CDR1 and CDR2: SQVTM and ANQGSEA. The CDR3 sequence is 13 residues long. The CDR3 region is CSVADRLGEKLFF. The CDR3 coding sequence is TGCAGCGTTGCCGACAGGTTGGGTGAAAAACTGTTTTTT. The full variable domain, its missing parts supplied by reference TRBV29-1 and TRBJ1-4, is SAVISQKPSRDICQRGTSLTIQCQVDSQVTMMFWYRQQPGQSLTLIATANQGSEATYESGFVIDKFPISRPNLTFSTLTVSNMSPEDSSIYLCSVADRLGEKLFFGSGTQLSVL.

This chain links TRBV6-2 or TRBV6-3 with TRBJ2-2; either TRBD1 or TRBD2 may supply D (5 bases each). CDR1 is MNHEY and CDR2 is SVGEGT in the germline V gene. Between the trimmed V and J ends, which lost 2 bases and 3 bases, there was a span of 10 bases. The CDR3 length is 15 residues. CDR3 amino acids: CASSYGGFDTGELFF. Written as DNA, the CDR3 is TGTGCCAGCAGTTACGGGGGATTTGACACCGGGGAGCTGTTTTTT.

This sequence joins TRBV7-8 and TRBJ1-2, with D perhaps matching TRBD1 (5 bases). The CDR3 is made up of 11 amino acids. The V gene lost 6 bases and the J gene lost 7 bases, with 9 bases spanning the gap. From germline, CDR1 is SGHVS and CDR2 FQNEAQ. The CDR3 bases are TGTGCCAGCAGAGAGCAGGGTGGCTACACCTTC. Protein product: CASREQGGYTF. The full variable domain, in which reference TRBV7-8 and TRBJ1-2 provide the parts outside the CDR3, is GAGVSQSPRYKVAKRGQDVALRCDPISGHVSLFWYQQALGQGPEFLTYFQNEAQLDKSGLPSDRFFAERPEGSVSTLKIQRTQQEDSAVYLCASREQGGYTFGSGTRLTVV.

This CDR3 is CASSYRQYF. In DNA, the CDR3 is TGTGCCAGCAGTTATAGGCAGTACTTC. This chain links TRBV6-5 with TRBJ2-7; D remains unclear. Germline CDR1 and CDR2: MNHEY and SVGAGI. The CDR3 has 9 residues. Trimming cost V 3 bases and J 9 bases, with 3 bases left between them.

Remarks on this clonotype: With a much larger clone just one base away, this may be a read error. This sequence joins TRBV19 and TRBJ2-3; tentatively, D is TRBD2 (7 bases). Germline CDR1 is LNHDA and CDR2 is SQIVND (reference sequence). CDR3 length: 15 residues. The CDR3 DNA reads as TGTGCCTCTAAGCTCGGGTGGGGGGGCACAGATCCGCAGTATTTT. This gives the protein CASKLGWGGTDPQYF.

This clonotype has a handful of counts. CDR3 amino acids: CASTGTASSYEQYF. The CDR3 coding sequence is TGTGCCAGTACCGGGACAGCGAGCTCCTACGAGCAGTACTTC. This chain links TRBV19 with TRBJ2-7, with 7 bases identical to TRBD1. Germline CDR1 LNHDA, CDR2 SQIVND (reference sequence). The length of the CDR3 is 14 residues. Germline trimming cut 7 bases from V and 0 bases from J; bases unmatched to any gene: 6.

V is TRBV7-3 and J is TRBJ2-7, with 7 bases that match TRBD1. This CDR3 contains 13 residues. Germline CDR1 SGHTA, CDR2 FQGTGA. V trimming: 3 bases; J trimming: 3 bases; junction bases outside the gene matches: 2. The CDR3 bases are TGTGCCAGCAGCTTCCGACAGGGCTACGAGCAGTACTTC. It is translated as CASSFRQGYEQYF.

This clonotype was picked up many times. Given a much more abundant clone one base away, this may be a read error. V usage is TRBV4-1 and J usage is TRBJ2-7, with unresolved D. This CDR3 is built from 14 residues. Per the germline V gene, CDR1 is MGHRA and CDR2 is YSYEKL. V was clipped by 1 base and J by 4 bases, with 11 bases between them. CDR3 loop: CASSQVLVWYEQYF. CDR3 DNA sequence: TGCGCCAGCAGCCAAGTTCTGGTTTGGTACGAGCAGTACTTC.

The chain is built from TRBV19 and TRBJ1-6; 7 nucleotides agree with TRBD1. The V gene's germline CDR1 is LNHDA and CDR2 SQIVND (reference sequence). V lost 7 bases, J lost 2 bases, and 5 bases stayed unmatched. CDR3 length: 15 amino acids. The CDR3 is CASTWDRTYNSPLHF. CDR3 bases: TGTGCCAGTACCTGGGACAGAACCTATAATTCACCCCTCCACTTT. Full variable domain (rest looked up from reference TRBV19 and TRBJ1-6): DGGITQSPKYLFRKEGQNVTLSCEQNLNHDAMYWYRQDPGQGLRLIYYSQIVNDFQKGDIAEGYSVSREKKESFPLTVTSAQKNPTAFYLCASTWDRTYNSPLHFGNGTRLTVT.

The chain carries TRBV10-3 and TRBJ1-2; D unresolved. The CDR3 is 11 residues long. CDR1 ENHRY and CDR2 SYGVKD come from the germline V gene. V lost 7 bases and J lost 3, with 6 bases in between. CDR3 DNA sequence: TGTGCCATCACTAGTTACTATGGCTACACCTTC. Translated: CAITSYYGYTF.

In the case of this clonotype: The junction and the germline gene differ at one end; a read error may be behind it. The chain links TRBV11-1 to TRBJ2-3; D possibly corresponds to TRBD1 (5 bases). Germline V gene lookup returns CDR1 SGHAT and CDR2 FQDESV (reference sequence). The CDR3 totals 18 residues. The CDR3, as DNA: TGTGTCAGCAGCCCCAAACCCCAGGGTGGCCGGAACACAGATACGCAGTATTTT. This codes for CVSSPKPQGGRNTDTQYF. The variable domain in full, completed from reference TRBV11-1 and TRBJ2-3, reads EAEVAQSPRYKITEKSQAVAFWCDPISGHATLYWYRQILGQGPELLVQFQDESVVDDSQLPKDRFSAERLKGVDSTLKIQPAELGDSAMYLCVSSPKPQGGRNTDTQYFGPGTRLTVL.

The genes are TRBV20-1 and TRBJ1-2; TRBD1 matches 10 bases. The V segment lost 1 base and the J segment 5 bases; nucleotides outside the gene matches: 10. This CDR3 has 16 amino acids. Looked up from germline, CDR1 is DFQATT and CDR2 is SNEGSKA (reference sequence). The CDR3 bases are TGCAGTGCTAGAGTATCGGACAGGGGGTCTAGGTATGGCTACACCTTC. Translation gives CSARVSDRGSRYGYTF.

The table lists this clonotype with many counts. The CDR3 protein is CASSLDRAPETQYF. DNA of the CDR3: TGTGCCAGCAGCTTGGACAGGGCCCCCGAGACCCAGTACTTC. V and J are TRBV5-6 and TRBJ2-5; a possible D gene is TRBD1 (6 bases). The length of the CDR3 is 14 residues. The V end was cut by 0 bases, the J end by 5 bases, with 11 bases between. The germline V gene encodes CDR1 SGHDT and CDR2 YYEEEE.

V gene TRBV19 combines with J gene TRBJ1-2; tentative D call: TRBD1 (6 bases). The CDR3 is made up of 15 amino acids. In germline, CDR1 is LNHDA, CDR2 SQIVND (reference sequence). V shed 8 bases and J shed 4 bases, with 20 bases lying between them. The CDR3 reads CASSGGGTRTYGYTF. In nucleotides, the CDR3 is TGTGCCAGTTCCGGGGGCGGGACTCGAACCTATGGCTACACCTTC.

This clonotype has a count of ten or more. The chain carries TRBV9 and TRBJ1-6; D ambiguous. V was trimmed by 0 bases and J by 13 bases, leaving 11 bases between them. This CDR3 has 13 amino acids. The V gene's germline CDR1 is SGDLS and CDR2 YYNGEE. DNA of the CDR3: TGTGCCAGCAGCGTAGGACCCCAATTTCCCCTCCACTTT. Protein sequence: CASSVGPQFPLHF.

This clonotype was picked up many times. This chain uses TRBV7-9 with TRBJ1-2; unclear D gene. CDR3 length: 14 amino acids. V lost 3 bases and J lost 4, with 12 bases in between. Germline CDR1 is SEHNR and CDR2 is FQNEAQ (reference sequence). The DNA for the CDR3 is TGTGCCAGCAGCTTGGGAGACACCTTCTATGGCTACACCTTC. Amino acid sequence: CASSLGDTFYGYTF.

The chain carries TRBV7-9 and TRBJ1-6; weak D call: TRBD1 (6 bases). The CDR3 sequence is 14 residues long. V gave up 1 base and J gave up 10 bases, with 11 bases separating them. Germline values: CDR1 SEHNR, CDR2 FQNEAQ (reference sequence). CDR3 amino acids: CASSLEGGASPLHF. CDR3 DNA sequence: TGTGCCAGCAGCTTAGAGGGGGGCGCCTCACCCCTCCACTTT.

This chain uses TRBV19 with TRBJ1-1; D might be TRBD1 (6 bases). This CDR3 is 12 amino acids long. Germline loops: CDR1 LNHDA, CDR2 SQIVND (reference sequence). Trimming removed 9 bases at V and 5 bases at J, with 13 bases between. In nucleotides, the CDR3 is TGTGCCAGCAAAGGGGGGGGGACTGAAGCTTTCTTT. Translated, it gives CASKGGGTEAFF.

The chain combines TRBV10-2 with TRBJ2-7; 8 positions agree with TRBD1. V gave up 8 bases and J gave up 3 bases; unmatched junction bases: 6. There are 13 residues in the CDR3. Germline loops: CDR1 WSHSY, CDR2 SAAADI. The CDR3 DNA reads as TGCGCCAGCTTCGGGACAGGAGACTACGAGCAGTACTTC. It yields the protein CASFGTGDYEQYF.